These 5 T cell receptor beta chains share one sample of origin, sequenced in a study of technical replicates of blood from several donors. Libraries were prepared by immunoSEQ multiplex PCR; TCRdb keeps only in-frame clonotypes and omits some of them. The data show 75,000 to 100,000 clones, approximately 95% seen once. The specimen sequenced was T cells isolated from PBMCs. Every receptor here comes from a human donor in good health.

CDR3: CASSQAGAAGGWQFF. In DNA, the CDR3 is TGTGCCAGCAGCCAAGCTGGGGCAGCGGGAGGTTGGCAGTTCTTC. This chain uses TRBV14 with TRBJ2-1, with 9 bases that match TRBD2. The length of the CDR3 is 15 residues. CDR1 and CDR2 from the germline V gene are SGHDN and FVKESK. The trim removed 1 base at V and 12 bases at J, leaving 10 bases unmatched.

The chain has TRBV4-1 and TRBJ1-2, with 10 bases lining up with TRBD1. Germline V gene lookup returns CDR1 MGHRA and CDR2 YSYEKL. This CDR3 has 15 residues. Germline trimming cut 1 base from V and 14 bases from J; bases unmatched to any gene: 13. The CDR3 protein is CASSQGQGARLGPTF. For the CDR3, the DNA is TGCGCCAGCAGCCAAGGACAGGGGGCGCGGCTAGGGCCTACCTTC.

V is TRBV9 and J is TRBJ1-1; D not certain. The length of the CDR3 is 16 residues. Trimming shortened V by 3 bases and J by 4 bases, and 19 bases separated the two germline ends. Germline V gene lookup returns CDR1 SGDLS and CDR2 YYNGEE. The CDR3 region has the DNA TGTGCCAGCAGCGCGATCGGAGGGATTGCTGGCACTGAAGCTTTCTTT. Translating gives CASSAIGGIAGTEAFF. The full variable domain, completed using reference TRBV9 and TRBJ1-1, is DSGVTQTPKHLITATGQRVTLRCSPRSGDLSVYWYQQSLDQGLQFLIQYYNGEERAKGNILERFSAQQFPDLHSELNLSSLELGDSALYFCASSAIGGIAGTEAFFGQGTRLTVV.

The chain has TRBV5-6 and TRBJ2-7, with a weak D call TRBD2 (6 bases). From germline, CDR1 is SGHDT and CDR2 YYEEEE. Trimming removed 0 bases at V and 6 bases at J, with 13 bases between. CDR3 size: 14 residues. The CDR3 protein is CASSLVGGPSEQYF. The CDR3 DNA sequence: TGTGCCAGCAGCTTGGTCGGGGGTCCCTCCGAGCAGTACTTC.

The rearrangement links TRBV4-1 to TRBJ2-7; 7 bases map to TRBD1. In germline, CDR1 is MGHRA, CDR2 YSYEKL. Trimming at V came to 1 base and at J to 2 bases, leaving 5 bases not matched to a gene. The CDR3 contains 15 residues. The CDR3 region has the DNA TGCGCCAGCAGCCAAGCGGCAGGGGGAACCTACGAGCAGTACTTC. Amino acid sequence: CASSQAAGGTYEQYF.